A single sample is the source of the 5 T cell receptor beta chains below, sequenced in a study of glioma-infiltrating T cells after dendritic cell vaccination. The table came from immunoSEQ multiplex PCR; TCRdb's copy has only in-frame clones and leaves some out. The table has 75,000 to 100,000 clones, around three quarters seen once; the top ten hold nearly 6%. Source: blood, taken before dendritic cell vaccination. These receptors originate from a human donor with glioblastoma.

The V gene is TRBV10-1, the J gene TRBJ2-1; D possibly corresponds to TRBD2 (5 bases). This CDR3 is built from 15 residues. V dropped 3 bases and J dropped 5 bases, with 14 bases sitting between them. The V gene's germline CDR1 is WNHNN and CDR2 SYGVQD (reference sequence). As DNA, the CDR3 is TGCGCCAGCAGTGACATTCGGGGTTCCAACAATGAGCAGTTCTTC. Translating it yields CASSDIRGSNNEQFF.

The table lists this clone with a few counts. The V gene is TRBV27, the J gene TRBJ1-3; unclear D gene. The V end lost 0 bases, the J end lost 0 bases, and 6 bases lay between the germline ends. The CDR3 runs 15 residues. Germline V CDR1 and CDR2: MNHEY, SMNVEV (reference sequence). The CDR3 loop is CASSLSWASGNTIYF. The CDR3 nucleotides are TGTGCCAGCAGTTTATCGTGGGCCTCTGGAAACACCATATATTTT.

This clone was counted between two and nine times. A read error likely explains this, since a far larger clone differs by one base. The sample holds other DNA sequences that translate to the same CDR3. This sequence joins TRBV6-1 and TRBJ1-2; TRBD1 agrees at 9 bases. The V gene end was trimmed by 4 bases and the J gene end by 4 bases; junction bases not matched to a gene: 4. In germline, CDR1 is MNHNS, CDR2 SASEGT. This CDR3 has 14 residues. This CDR3 is CASSAGTGTYGYTF. CDR3 in DNA: TGTGCCAGCAGTGCCGGGACAGGGACCTATGGCTACACCTTC.

The rearrangement uses TRBV5-1 and TRBJ2-3, with D possibly TRBD1 on 5 matching bases. Germline V CDR1 and CDR2: SGHRS, YFSETQ. V was pared by 4 bases and J by 2 bases, with 11 bases between. CDR3 length: 14 residues. This CDR3 is CASSPRQTTDTQYF. The CDR3 DNA follows: TGCGCCAGCAGCCCACGACAGACCACAGATACGCAGTATTTT.

V usage is TRBV5-4 and J usage is TRBJ1-3; weak D call: TRBD1 (6 bases). The germline CDR1 and CDR2 sequences are SGHNT and YYREEE (reference sequence). CDR3 length equals 16 residues. V was clipped by 2 bases and J by 0 bases, with 12 bases between them. CDR3 protein: CASSLPGAHSGNTIYF. The CDR3 coding sequence is TGTGCCAGCAGCTTACCAGGGGCTCACTCTGGAAACACCATATATTTT.